These T cell receptor beta chains were read from a single sample in a study of somatic mutations in cytotoxic T cells in rheumatoid arthritis. The assay was immunoSEQ multiplex PCR, and TCRdb's table has in-frame clones only and misses some. The data show 6,000 to 7,500 clones, around 74% seen once. Sequenced: CD8+ T cells sorted from blood. The origin of the receptors is a woman aged 45-65 years in good health. Each CDR3 is given with its conserved first and last residue. D genes are given only for firm matches. Not every row has a clone size; where given, it reads once, few, many or a size class.

clone_size j_call v_call d_call cdr3_nt cdr3_aa
NA TRBJ1-2 TRBV4-2 NA TGTGCCAGCACCCTACAGGGTAGGGATGGCTACACCTTC CASTLQGRDGYTF
NA TRBJ1-2 TRBV7-8 NA TGTGCCAGCAGCCCCCCCGGACAAGGGGGGGTACCGGGAACCTTC CASSPPGQGGVPGTF
NA TRBJ2-1 TRBV7-6 TRBD1 TGTGCCAGCAGCTGGGGGACAGGTCCGTACAATGAGCAGTTCTTC CASSWGTGPYNEQFF
NA TRBJ1-3 TRBV7-2 NA TGTGCCAGCAGCTTAGGGTCGTTAGCGGGCTCTGGAAACACCATATATTTT CASSLGSLAGSGNTIYF
NA TRBJ1-2 TRBV19 NA TGTGCCAGTAGTTCCGGGTCGAAAATCTATGGCTACACCTTC CASSSGSKIYGYTF
NA TRBJ2-5 TRBV27 NA TGTGCCAGCAGTTTAGGGTCTAGAGAGTACTTC CASSLGSREYF
NA TRBJ2-5 TRBV10-1 TRBD2 TGCGCCAGCAGTGAGTCGAGCGGGGGGCTGGAGACCCAGTACTTC CASSESSGGLETQYF
few TRBJ1-1 TRBV7-2 NA TGTGCCAGCAGCATACAGGGCACTGAAGCTTTCTTT CASSIQGTEAFF
NA TRBJ2-1 TRBV5-1 NA TGCGCCAGCAGCTTGCCTCGGGTGGACAGTGACTTCTACAATGAGCAGTTCTTC CASSLPRVDSDFYNEQFF
NA TRBJ2-7 TRBV25-1 NA TGTGCCAGCAGTGGTAACGGTGGAACAGGGAATCCCTACGAGCAGTACTTC CASSGNGGTGNPYEQYF
NA TRBJ2-5 TRBV5-5 NA TGTGCCAGCAGCCCCCGGCAGGGCGGAGAGACCCAGTACTTC CASSPRQGGETQYF
NA TRBJ2-3 TRBV11-2 TRBD2 TGTGCCAGCAGCCCCGGGACTAGCGGGGGGCCCACAGATACGCAGTATTTT CASSPGTSGGPTDTQYF
NA TRBJ2-1 TRBV7-6 TRBD2 TGTGCCAGCAGCTTACTAGCGGGGGTTAACAATGAGCAGTTCTTC CASSLLAGVNNEQFF
large TRBJ2-7 TRBV9 TRBD2 TGTGCCAGCAGCGACGGACTAGCGGGGAGCGGGGAGCAGTACTTC CASSDGLAGSGEQYF
medium-sized TRBJ2-7 TRBV27 TRBD2 TGTGCCAGCAGTTTAAGGATCACTAGCGGGGGCTTTAGCTCCTACGAGCAGTACTTC CASSLRITSGGFSSYEQYF
few TRBJ2-2 TRBV29-1 TRBD1 TGCAGCGCCCCCGGGACAGGGGCCGGGGAGCTGTTTTTT CSAPGTGAGELFF
NA TRBJ2-5 TRBV7-8 NA TGTGCCAGCAGCTTAGCGCGGTTAGCTTCTGAGACCCAGTACTTC CASSLARLASETQYF
NA TRBJ2-3 TRBV7-9 TRBD2 TGTGCCAGCAGCTTACGGCCTAGCGGAGATGATACGCAGTATTTT CASSLRPSGDDTQYF
NA TRBJ2-5 TRBV5-1 TRBD2 TGCGCCAGCAGCTTGGGAGCGGGGGGGAGGCAAGAGACCCAGTACTTC CASSLGAGGRQETQYF
NA TRBJ2-5 TRBV19 TRBD1 TGTGCCAGTAGCTCCGGGACAGGGAGGCGAGAGACCCAGTACTTC CASSSGTGRRETQYF
NA TRBJ2-7 TRBV7-8 NA TGTGCCAGCAGCCCCCCCGGGATACCCTACGAGCAGTACTTC CASSPPGIPYEQYF
NA TRBJ2-7 TRBV4-2 NA TGTGCCAGCAGCCAAGAAATGGGTTTAGCCGCCTACGAGCAGTACTTC CASSQEMGLAAYEQYF
NA TRBJ2-1 TRBV7-6 NA TGTGCCAGCAGCCGAGCGGTGGGAACCGAGCAGTTCTTC CASSRAVGTEQFF
few TRBJ1-3 TRBV9 NA TGTGCCAGCAGTCCGTCCGGAAACACCATATATTTT CASSPSGNTIYF
NA TRBJ2-7 TRBV2 NA TGTGCCAGCAGGGACACCGCAGGGGACCGCTACGAGCAGTACTTC CASRDTAGDRYEQYF